This TCR beta chain was documented in a study of Graves' ophthalmopathy and Graves' hyperthyroidism. Study findings and constraints: Clonotypes were expanded in thyroid at above 0.001 frequency, and most also appeared in blood. Prediction of ophthalmopathy progression reached about 71% sensitivity and 72% to 80% specificity.

The authors amplified TCR beta CDR3 regions from RNA transcripts. HTBI-primed RT-PCR formed the first round, and a multiplex PCR formed the second. TCRdb recomputed calls from the multiplex PCR reads with MiXCR, one row per CDR3 protein. The profile shows some 370,000 distinct CDR3 sequences, roughly 17% of them singletons. This CDR3 has 15 residues. Trimming took 7 bases from V and 1 from J; bases not matched to a gene: 8. Germline V gene data show CDR1 as MNHEY and CDR2 as SVGEGT. In its sample, this clonotype was seen many times. Its specificity is not known. The sample consisted of peripheral blood. The source of this sequence is an adult woman with stable Graves' hyperthyroidism. This sequence joins TRBV6-2 or TRBV6-3 and TRBJ1-1; the match to TRBD1 covers 8 bases. CDR3 residues: CASTKPGTGNTEAFF. CDR3 DNA: TGTGCCAGCACTAAACCTGGGACAGGGAACACTGAAGCTTTCTTT.